The TCR beta chain under discussion was sequenced for a study of T cells in Graves' hyperthyroidism and ophthalmopathy. This CDR3 has 15 amino acids. CDR1 and CDR2 from the germline V gene are MRHNA and SNTAGT. After removal of 4 bases from V and 5 bases from J, the junction contained 6 bases not matched to a gene. Researchers took RNA transcripts and amplified the TCR beta CDR3 regions from them. First-round RT-PCR targeting the TCR CDR3 was performed with the HTBI primer set. A single record per CDR3 protein comes from TCRdb applying MiXCR to the multiplex PCR reads. The table lists some 350,000 distinct CDR3 sequences, 20% to 25% of them singletons. Approximately 10 ml of fresh peripheral blood supplied the PBMCs.

The sequence derives from a middle-aged man with Graves' hyperthyroidism. Source material: blood. This sequence joins TRBV6-4 and TRBJ2-1; TRBD2 matches at 9 bases. The CDR3 reads CASSVEAGGNNEQFF. In DNA, the CDR3 is TGTGCCAGCAGTGTCGAAGCGGGAGGAAACAATGAGCAGTTCTTC.